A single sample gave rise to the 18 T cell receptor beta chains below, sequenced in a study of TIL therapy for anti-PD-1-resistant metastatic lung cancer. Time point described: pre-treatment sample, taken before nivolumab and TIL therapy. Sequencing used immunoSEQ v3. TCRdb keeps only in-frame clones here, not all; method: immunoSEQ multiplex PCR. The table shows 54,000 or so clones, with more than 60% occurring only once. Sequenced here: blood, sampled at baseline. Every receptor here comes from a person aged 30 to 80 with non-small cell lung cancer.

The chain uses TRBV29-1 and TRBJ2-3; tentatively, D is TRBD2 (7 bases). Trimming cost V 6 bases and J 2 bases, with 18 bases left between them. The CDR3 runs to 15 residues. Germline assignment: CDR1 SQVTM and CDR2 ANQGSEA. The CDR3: CSVGGDGQNTDTQYF. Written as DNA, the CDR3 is TGCAGCGTAGGGGGGGACGGGCAAAACACAGATACGCAGTATTTT.

DNA for the CDR3: TGTGCCAGCAGCGTCGGCGGGGGGGCAGGCGGGGAGCTGTTTTTT. Its protein product is CASSVGGGAGGELFF. The chain joins TRBV9 to TRBJ2-2, with 9 bases aligning to TRBD2. Germline CDR1 SGDLS, CDR2 YYNGEE. The CDR3 is 15 residues long. The trim removed 2 bases at V and 7 bases at J, leaving 6 bases unmatched.

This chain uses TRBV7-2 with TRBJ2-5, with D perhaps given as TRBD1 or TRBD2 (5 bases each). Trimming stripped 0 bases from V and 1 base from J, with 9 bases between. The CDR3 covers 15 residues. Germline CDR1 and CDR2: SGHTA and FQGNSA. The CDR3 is CASSLANGGQETQYF. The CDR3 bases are TGTGCCAGCAGCTTAGCGAATGGGGGCCAAGAGACCCAGTACTTC.

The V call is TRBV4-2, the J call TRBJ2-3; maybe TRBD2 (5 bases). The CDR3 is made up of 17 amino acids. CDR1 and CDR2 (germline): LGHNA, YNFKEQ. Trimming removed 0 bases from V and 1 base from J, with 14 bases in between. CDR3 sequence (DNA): TGTGCCAGCAGCCAAGACCCAGCGGTGTTTGGCACAGATACGCAGTATTTT. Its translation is CASSQDPAVFGTDTQYF.

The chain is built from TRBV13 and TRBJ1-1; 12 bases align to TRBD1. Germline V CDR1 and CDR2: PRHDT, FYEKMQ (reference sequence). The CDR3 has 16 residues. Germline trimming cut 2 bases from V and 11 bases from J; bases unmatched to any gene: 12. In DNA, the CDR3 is TGTGCCAGCAGCTTATCTGGGACAGGGGGCAAGGTGAAGGCTTTCTTT. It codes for CASSLSGTGGKVKAFF.

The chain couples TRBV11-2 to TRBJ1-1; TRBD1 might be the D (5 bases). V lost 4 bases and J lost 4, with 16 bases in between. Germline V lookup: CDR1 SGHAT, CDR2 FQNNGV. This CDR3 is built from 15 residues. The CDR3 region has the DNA TGTGCCAGCAGCTCCTTATTGCCAGGGAGCACTGAAGCTTTCTTT. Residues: CASSSLLPGSTEAFF.

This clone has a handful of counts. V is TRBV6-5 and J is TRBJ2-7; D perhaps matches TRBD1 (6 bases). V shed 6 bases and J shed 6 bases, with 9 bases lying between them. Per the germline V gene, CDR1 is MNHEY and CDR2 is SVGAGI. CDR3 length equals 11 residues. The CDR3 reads CASSMGAEQYF. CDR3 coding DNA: TGTGCCAGCAGCATGGGGGCCGAGCAGTACTTC.

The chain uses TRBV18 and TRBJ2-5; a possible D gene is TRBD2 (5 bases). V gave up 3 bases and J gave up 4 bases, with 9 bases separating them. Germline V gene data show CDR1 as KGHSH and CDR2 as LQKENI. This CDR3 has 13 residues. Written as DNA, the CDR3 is TGTGCCAGCTCACCGGCTAGCCCAGAGACCCAGTACTTC. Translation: CASSPASPETQYF.

The chain's CDR3 is CASSLASQETQYF. CDR3 coding DNA: TGTGCCAGTAGTTTGGCCAGCCAAGAGACCCAGTACTTC. V gene TRBV19 combines with J gene TRBJ2-5; unclear D gene. Trimming left V 5 bases short and J 1 base short, with 8 bases between. The CDR3 extends over 13 amino acids. Germline V lookup: CDR1 LNHDA, CDR2 SQIVND (reference sequence).

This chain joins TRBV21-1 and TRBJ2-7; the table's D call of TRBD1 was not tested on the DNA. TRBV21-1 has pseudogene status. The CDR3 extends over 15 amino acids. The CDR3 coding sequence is TGTGCCAGCAGCAAAAGGCCCTACAGCTCCTACGAGCAGTACTTC. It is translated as CASSKRPYSSYEQYF.

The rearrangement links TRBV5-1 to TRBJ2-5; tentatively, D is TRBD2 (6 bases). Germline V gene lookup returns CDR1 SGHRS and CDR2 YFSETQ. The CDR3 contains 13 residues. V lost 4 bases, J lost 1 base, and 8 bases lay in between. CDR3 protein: CASSGGTQETQYF. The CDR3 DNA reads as TGCGCCAGCAGCGGCGGGACCCAAGAGACCCAGTACTTC. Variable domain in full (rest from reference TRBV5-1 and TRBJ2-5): KAGVTQTPRYLIKTRGQQVTLSCSPISGHRSVSWYQQTPGQGLQFLFEYFSETQRNKGNFPGRFSGRQFSNSRSEMNVSTLELGDSALYLCASSGGTQETQYFGPGTRLLVL.

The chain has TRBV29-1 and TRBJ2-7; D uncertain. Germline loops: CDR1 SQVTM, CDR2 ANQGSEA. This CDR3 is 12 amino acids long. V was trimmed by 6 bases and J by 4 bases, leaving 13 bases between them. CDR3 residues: CSVGSWNYEQYF. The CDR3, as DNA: TGCAGCGTAGGCTCGTGGAATTACGAGCAGTACTTC.

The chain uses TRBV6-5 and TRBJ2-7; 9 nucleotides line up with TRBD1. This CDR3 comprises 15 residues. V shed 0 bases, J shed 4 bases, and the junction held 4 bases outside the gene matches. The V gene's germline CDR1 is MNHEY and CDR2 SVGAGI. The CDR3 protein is CASSYSQQGAYEQYF. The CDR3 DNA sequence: TGTGCCAGCAGTTACTCGCAACAGGGGGCTTACGAGCAGTACTTC.

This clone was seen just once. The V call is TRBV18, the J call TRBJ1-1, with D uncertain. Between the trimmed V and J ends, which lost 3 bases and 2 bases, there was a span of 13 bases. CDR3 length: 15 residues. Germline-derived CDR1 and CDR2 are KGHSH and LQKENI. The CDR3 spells CASSPPAGFNTEAFF. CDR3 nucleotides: TGTGCCAGCTCACCTCCCGCTGGGTTCAACACTGAAGCTTTCTTT. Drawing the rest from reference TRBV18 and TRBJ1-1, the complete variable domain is NAGVMQNPRHLVRRRGQEARLRCSPMKGHSHVYWYRQLPEEGLKFMVYLQKENIIDESGMPKERFSAEFPKEGPSILRIQQVVRGDSAAYFCASSPPAGFNTEAFFGQGTRLTVV.

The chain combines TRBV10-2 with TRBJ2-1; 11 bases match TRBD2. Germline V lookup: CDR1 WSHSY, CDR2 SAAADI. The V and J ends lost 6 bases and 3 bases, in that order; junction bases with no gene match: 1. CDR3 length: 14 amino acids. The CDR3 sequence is CASSLAGGYNEQFF. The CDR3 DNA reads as TGCGCCAGCAGCCTAGCGGGGGGCTACAATGAGCAGTTCTTC.

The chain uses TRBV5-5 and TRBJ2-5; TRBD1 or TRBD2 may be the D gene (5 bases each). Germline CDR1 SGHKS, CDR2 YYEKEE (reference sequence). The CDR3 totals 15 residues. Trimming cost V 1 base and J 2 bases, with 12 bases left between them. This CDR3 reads CASSLNQGVQETQYF. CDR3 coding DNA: TGTGCCAGCAGCTTGAACCAGGGAGTACAAGAGACCCAGTACTTC.

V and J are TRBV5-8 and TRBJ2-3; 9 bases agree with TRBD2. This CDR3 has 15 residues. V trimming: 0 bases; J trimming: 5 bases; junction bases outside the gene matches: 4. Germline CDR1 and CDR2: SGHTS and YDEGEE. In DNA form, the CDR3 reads TGTGCCAGCAGCTTGGGCGGGAGGGCCCGAGATACGCAGTATTTT. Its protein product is CASSLGGRARDTQYF. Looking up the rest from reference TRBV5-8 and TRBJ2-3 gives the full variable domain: EAGVTQSPTHLIKTRGQQATLRCSPISGHTSVYWYQQALGLGLQFLLWYDEGEERNRGNFPPRFSGRQFPNYSSELNVNALELEDSALYLCASSLGGRARDTQYFGPGTRLTVL.

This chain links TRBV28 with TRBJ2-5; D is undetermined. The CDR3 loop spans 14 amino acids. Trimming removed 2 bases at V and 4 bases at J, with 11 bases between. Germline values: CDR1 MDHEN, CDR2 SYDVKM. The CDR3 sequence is CASSLPHSRETQYF. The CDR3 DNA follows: TGTGCCAGCAGTTTACCCCACAGTCGAGAGACCCAGTACTTC. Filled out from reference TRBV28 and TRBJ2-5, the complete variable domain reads DVKVTQSSRYLVKRTGEKVFLECVQDMDHENMFWYRQDPGLGLRLIYFSYDVKMKEKGDIPEGYSVSREKKERFSLILESASTNQTSMYLCASSLPHSRETQYFGPGTRLLVL.